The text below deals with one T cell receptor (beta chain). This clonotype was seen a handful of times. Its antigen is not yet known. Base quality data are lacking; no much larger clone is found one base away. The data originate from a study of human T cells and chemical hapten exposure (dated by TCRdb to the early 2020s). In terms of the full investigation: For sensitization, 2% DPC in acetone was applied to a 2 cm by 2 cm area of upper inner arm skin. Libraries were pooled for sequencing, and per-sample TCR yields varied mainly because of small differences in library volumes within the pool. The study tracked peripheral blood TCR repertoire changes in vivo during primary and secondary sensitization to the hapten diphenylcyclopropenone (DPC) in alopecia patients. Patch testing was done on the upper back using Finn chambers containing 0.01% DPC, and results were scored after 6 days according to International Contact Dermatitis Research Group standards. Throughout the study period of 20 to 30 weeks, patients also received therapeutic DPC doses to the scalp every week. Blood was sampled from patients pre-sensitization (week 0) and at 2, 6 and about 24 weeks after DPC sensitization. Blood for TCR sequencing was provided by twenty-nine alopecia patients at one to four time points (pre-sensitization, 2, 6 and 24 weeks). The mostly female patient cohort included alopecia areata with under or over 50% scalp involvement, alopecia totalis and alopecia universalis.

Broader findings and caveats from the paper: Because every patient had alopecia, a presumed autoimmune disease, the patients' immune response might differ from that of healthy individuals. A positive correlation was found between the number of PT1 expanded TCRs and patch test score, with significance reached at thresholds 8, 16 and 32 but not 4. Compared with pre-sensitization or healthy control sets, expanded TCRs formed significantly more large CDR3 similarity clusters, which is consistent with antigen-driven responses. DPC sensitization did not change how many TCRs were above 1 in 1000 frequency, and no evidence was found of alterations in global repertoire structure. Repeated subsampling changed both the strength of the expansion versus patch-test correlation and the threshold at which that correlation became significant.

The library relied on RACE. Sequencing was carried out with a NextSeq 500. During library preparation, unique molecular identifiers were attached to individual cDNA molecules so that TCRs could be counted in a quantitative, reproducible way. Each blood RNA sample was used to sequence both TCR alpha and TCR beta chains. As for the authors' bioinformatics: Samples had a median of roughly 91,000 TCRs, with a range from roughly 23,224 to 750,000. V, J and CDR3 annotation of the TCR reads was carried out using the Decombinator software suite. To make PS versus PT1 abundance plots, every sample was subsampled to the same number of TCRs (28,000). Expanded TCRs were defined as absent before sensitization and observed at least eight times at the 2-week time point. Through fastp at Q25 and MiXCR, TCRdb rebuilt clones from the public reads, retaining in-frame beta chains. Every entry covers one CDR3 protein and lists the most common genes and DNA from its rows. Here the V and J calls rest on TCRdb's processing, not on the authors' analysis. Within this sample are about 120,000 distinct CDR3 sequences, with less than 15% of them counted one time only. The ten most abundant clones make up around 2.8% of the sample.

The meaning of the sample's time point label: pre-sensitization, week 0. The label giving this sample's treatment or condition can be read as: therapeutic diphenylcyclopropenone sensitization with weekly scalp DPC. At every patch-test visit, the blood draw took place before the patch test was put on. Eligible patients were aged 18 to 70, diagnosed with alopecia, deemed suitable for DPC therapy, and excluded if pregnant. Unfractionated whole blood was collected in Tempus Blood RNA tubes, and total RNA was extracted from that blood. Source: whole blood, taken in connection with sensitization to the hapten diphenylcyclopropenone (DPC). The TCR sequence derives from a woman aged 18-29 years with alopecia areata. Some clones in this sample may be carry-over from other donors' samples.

The nucleotide sequence reads TGTGCCAGCAGTCCCCTCGGGCGGAGCTCCTACAATGAGCAGTTCTTC. Its protein is CASSPLGRSSYNEQFF. This chain joins TRBV28 to TRBJ2-1, with the D segment identity uncertain. V and J are truncated by 5 bases and 0 bases respectively, leaving an intervening sequence of 14 bases. Inclusive of the bounding cysteine and phenylalanine, the CDR3 is 16 residues long. Only the CDR3 part of the read is kept: 48 bases, read in frame from the first base. From a lookup of the germline V gene, CDR1 and CDR2 are MDHEN and SYDVKM.